The 32 T cell receptor beta chains reported below all come from one sample, sequenced in a study of blood T cell repertoires in COVID-19. Assay used: immunoSEQ multiplex PCR; TCRdb lists only in-frame clones, some missing. This sample has more than 85,000 clones, with roughly 82% found just once. Sequencing was carried out using peripheral blood. Receptors were obtained from an older woman with acute or convalescent COVID-19.

The chain combines TRBV7-3 with TRBJ2-5; 7 positions agree with TRBD2. Germline V gene data show CDR1 as SGHTA and CDR2 as FQGTGA. The junction had 10 bases not matched to a gene; V was cut back by 4 bases and J by 5 bases. CDR3 length: 15 amino acids. CDR3 amino acids: CASSSQSGARETQYF. In DNA, the CDR3 is TGTGCCAGCAGCTCTCAAAGCGGGGCCAGGGAGACCCAGTACTTC.

This clone has only one observation. V usage is TRBV19 and J usage is TRBJ2-2; 9 bases match TRBD2. The length of the CDR3 is 16 residues. The ends lost 3 bases at V and 5 bases at J; junction bases unmatched: 7. CDR1 and CDR2 from the germline V gene are LNHDA and SQIVND (reference sequence). CDR3 loop: CASSIPSGGITGELFF. The CDR3 DNA reads TGTGCCAGTAGTATCCCGAGCGGGGGGATAACCGGGGAGCTGTTTTTT.

The chain links TRBV15 to TRBJ2-7; 7 bases match TRBD2. After removal of 3 bases from V and 4 bases from J, the junction contained 0 bases not matched to a gene. Germline-derived CDR1 and CDR2 are LNHNV and YYDKDF (reference sequence). The CDR3 is 12 amino acids. In DNA form, the CDR3 reads TGTGCCACCAGCAGGGGGGGGTACGAGCAGTACTTC. Residues: CATSRGGYEQYF.

Only one count was recorded for this clone. The chain couples TRBV28 to TRBJ1-2, with D possibly TRBD1 on 6 matching bases. Trimming took off 2 bases at V and 4 bases at J, with 14 bases between the two ends. CDR1 is MDHEN, CDR2 SYDVKM, per germline. The CDR3 sequence is 15 residues long. The chain's CDR3 is CASSLGGQSSYGYTF. The CDR3, as DNA: TGTGCCAGCAGTTTAGGAGGACAGTCGAGCTATGGCTACACCTTC.

This chain links TRBV7-2 with TRBJ2-7; D is uncertain. The V end lost 4 bases, the J end lost 0 bases, and 16 bases lay between the germline ends. This CDR3 has 16 amino acids. Germline values: CDR1 SGHTA, CDR2 FQGNSA. DNA for the CDR3: TGTGCCAGCAGCTCCCCCCGCTACTATAGCTCCTACGAGCAGTACTTC. It translates to CASSSPRYYSSYEQYF. The variable domain in full, completed from reference TRBV7-2 and TRBJ2-7, reads GAGVSQSPSNKVTEKGKDVELRCDPISGHTALYWYRQSLGQGLEFLIYFQGNSAPDKSGLPSDRFSAERTGGSVSTLTIQRTQQEDSAVYLCASSSPRYYSSYEQYFGPGTRLTVT.

The V call is TRBV30, the J call TRBJ2-1; 9 bases line up with TRBD1. Trimming at V came to 1 base and at J to 1 base, leaving 11 bases not matched to a gene. From germline, CDR1 is GTSNPN and CDR2 SVGIG (reference sequence). This CDR3 has 18 residues. CDR3 in amino acids: CAWSGAQGATGSYNEQFF. Written as DNA, the CDR3 is TGTGCCTGGAGTGGTGCACAGGGGGCGACGGGGTCCTACAATGAGCAGTTCTTC. Full variable domain (outside the CDR3, taken from reference TRBV30 and TRBJ2-1): SQTIHQWPATLVQPVGSPLSLECTVEGTSNPNLYWYRQAAGRGLQLLFYSVGIGQISSEVPQNLSASRPQDRQFILSSKKLLLSDSGFYLCAWSGAQGATGSYNEQFFGPGTRLTVL.

V gene TRBV5-5 combines with J gene TRBJ1-5, with TRBD1 matching 9 bases. In germline, CDR1 is SGHKS, CDR2 YYEKEE (reference sequence). J gave up 5 bases and V 4 bases, and 7 bases lay outside the gene matches. The CDR3 is made up of 15 amino acids. The CDR3 spells CASSQYTGGDQPQHF. CDR3 nucleotides: TGTGCCAGCAGCCAATACACAGGGGGCGATCAGCCCCAGCATTTT.

The gene calls are TRBV18 and TRBJ2-5; 13 positions agree with TRBD2. The CDR3 is 15 amino acids. Germline V gene data show CDR1 as KGHSH and CDR2 as LQKENI. The V and J ends lost 1 base and 4 bases, in that order; junction bases with no gene match: 0. CDR3 nucleotides: TGTGCCAGCTCACCACGACTAGCGGGGGGAGAGACCCAGTACTTC. Translating gives CASSPRLAGGETQYF.

The rearrangement links TRBV28 to TRBJ1-4; D not resolved. The CDR3 length is 13 residues. Looked up from germline, CDR1 is MDHEN and CDR2 is SYDVKM. The CDR3 sequence is CAARFPSNEKLFF. The CDR3, as DNA: TGTGCGGCTCGTTTCCCCTCTAATGAAAAACTGTTTTTT.

CDR3 sequence (DNA): TGTGCCAGCAGCCGGAACAGAAACACCGGGGAGCTGTTTTTT. This gives the protein CASSRNRNTGELFF. The chain combines TRBV4-2 with TRBJ2-2; no firm D call. V shed 4 bases and J shed 2 bases, with 8 bases lying between them. The CDR3 loop spans 14 amino acids. Germline assignment: CDR1 LGHNA and CDR2 YNFKEQ.

This clone occurred once. The chain has TRBV7-9 and TRBJ2-7; 8 bases match TRBD2. Germline-derived CDR1 and CDR2 are SEHNR and FQNEAQ (reference sequence). The CDR3 is 14 amino acids. V gave up 4 bases and J gave up 4 bases; unmatched junction bases: 6. CDR3 region: CASSSTGGRYEQYF. The CDR3 region has the DNA TGTGCCAGCAGCTCGACGGGGGGGCGGTACGAGCAGTACTTC.

The chain combines TRBV18 with TRBJ1-4; possible D gene TRBD1, 6 bases. The CDR3 has 13 residues. Trimming took off 6 bases at V and 6 bases at J, with 11 bases between the two ends. Germline CDR1 is KGHSH and CDR2 is LQKENI. CDR3 loop: CASSWTADEKLFF. The DNA of the CDR3 is TGTGCCAGCTCCTGGACAGCCGATGAAAAACTGTTTTTT.

This sequence joins TRBV12-3 or TRBV12-4 and TRBJ2-3; 9 bases line up with TRBD1. The V segment lost 8 bases and the J segment 1 base; nucleotides outside the gene matches: 1. This CDR3 is built from 13 residues. CDR3 sequence: CASRTGGTDTQYF. The CDR3 DNA reads TGTGCCAGCCGGACAGGGGGCACAGATACGCAGTATTTT.

The CDR3 is CASSESGGVTTEAFF. DNA for the CDR3: TGTGCCAGCAGTGAATCCGGCGGAGTGACCACTGAAGCTTTCTTT. The chain has TRBV25-1 and TRBJ1-1, with D uncertain. CDR1 and CDR2 (germline): MGHDK, SYGVNS. The CDR3 totals 15 residues. The germline V and J ends were trimmed by 1 base and 4 bases, with 13 bases remaining between them. The variable domain in full, with the rest retrieved from reference TRBV25-1 and TRBJ1-1, is EADIYQTPRYLVIGTGKKITLECSQTMGHDKMYWYQQDPGMELHLIHYSYGVNSTEKGDLSSESTVSRIRTEHFPLTLESARPSHTSQYLCASSESGGVTTEAFFGQGTRLTVV.

The table lists this clone with a count of one. V is TRBV27 and J is TRBJ1-5, with TRBD1 matching over 9 bases. The length of the CDR3 is 18 residues. The junction had 20 bases not matched to a gene; V was cut back by 7 bases and J by 7 bases. From germline, CDR1 is MNHEY and CDR2 SMNVEV (reference sequence). The CDR3 bases are TGTGCCAGCACCAAATCCGGCCCGACAGGGGGTTGGTTCCAGCCCCAGCATTTT. As protein: CASTKSGPTGGWFQPQHF.

J is TRBJ1-3 and V is TRBV28, with D tentatively TRBD1 (5 bases). The ends were cut back, 5 bases at V and 0 bases at J, with 8 bases in the middle. Germline V gene data show CDR1 as MDHEN and CDR2 as SYDVKM. The CDR3 runs 14 residues. The CDR3 DNA follows: TGTGCCAGCAGTCAGACAGACTCTGGAAACACCATATATTTT. It codes for CASSQTDSGNTIYF.

V usage is TRBV11-3 and J usage is TRBJ1-2, with D maybe TRBD1 (6 bases). V lost 5 bases, J lost 5 bases, and 15 bases lay in between. From germline, CDR1 is SGHNT and CDR2 YENEEA. CDR3 length: 14 residues. Here the CDR3 reads CASSRTETKYGYTF. Here the CDR3 DNA reads TGTGCCAGCAGCCGGACAGAGACCAAGTATGGCTACACCTTC.

The chain joins TRBV7-9 to TRBJ2-5, with a tentative D call TRBD2 (5 bases). The germline gives CDR1 SEHNR, CDR2 FQNEAQ (reference sequence). This CDR3 contains 14 residues. Trimming stripped 0 bases from V and 7 bases from J, with 12 bases between. The CDR3 DNA follows: TGTGCCAGCAGCTTAGCATTGGGGAGCGGGACCCAGTACTTC. Its protein is CASSLALGSGTQYF.

The gene calls are TRBV7-2 and TRBJ1-2; D perhaps matches TRBD1 (5 bases). V lost 1 base to trimming and J lost 5 bases, with 20 bases between them. The CDR3 runs to 17 residues. Germline values: CDR1 SGHTA, CDR2 FQGNSA. In nucleotides, the CDR3 is TGTGCCAGCAGCTTAGAACACAGGACCGCTCAGCTATATGGCTACACCTTC. Translation gives CASSLEHRTAQLYGYTF.

The gene calls are TRBV12-3 or TRBV12-4 and TRBJ2-7, with a weak D call TRBD1 (5 bases). V dropped 5 bases and J dropped 6 bases, with 11 bases sitting between them. This CDR3 has 12 residues. This CDR3 reads CASSTNQGEQYF. The CDR3 nucleotides are TGTGCCAGCAGTACCAACCAGGGCGAGCAGTACTTC.

The chain joins TRBV14 to TRBJ2-3; D gene ambiguous. CDR3 size: 13 residues. Germline loops: CDR1 SGHDN, CDR2 FVKESK. V lost 2 bases, J lost 4 bases, and 7 bases lay in between. CDR3 protein: CASSQFLADTQYF. The CDR3, as DNA: TGTGCCAGCAGCCAATTCCTAGCAGATACGCAGTATTTT. Looking up the rest from reference TRBV14 and TRBJ2-3 gives the full variable domain: EAGVTQFPSHSVIEKGQTVTLRCDPISGHDNLYWYRRVMGKEIKFLLHFVKESKQDESGMPNNRFLAERTGGTYSTLKVQPAELEDSGVYFCASSQFLADTQYFGPGTRLTVL.

V is TRBV2 and J is TRBJ2-2, with 9 bases lining up with TRBD1. The J segment lost 7 bases and the V segment lost 9 bases, leaving 27 bases of the junction unmatched. This CDR3 spans 20 amino acids. Germline lookup yields CDR1 SNHLY and CDR2 FYNNEI. The CDR3 loop is CAREAGQGSRVDFVGGELFF. CDR3 DNA sequence: TGTGCCAGAGAAGCGGGACAGGGAAGTCGGGTGGATTTCGTGGGCGGGGAGCTGTTTTTT.

The V call is TRBV5-4, the J call TRBJ2-5; 11 bases are shared with TRBD2. V trimming: 2 bases; J trimming: 4 bases; junction bases outside the gene matches: 1. Germline V gene data show CDR1 as SGHNT and CDR2 as YYREEE (reference sequence). The CDR3 runs to 14 residues. For the CDR3, the DNA is TGTGCCAGCAGCTTTACTAGCGGGGGAGAGACCCAGTACTTC. Its protein product is CASSFTSGGETQYF.

This clone was detected only a few times. The chain couples TRBV11-3 to TRBJ2-3; tentative D call: TRBD1 (7 bases). The CDR3 sequence is 14 residues long. V was shortened by 4 bases and J by 4 bases, with 12 bases between the two germline ends. The germline gives CDR1 SGHNT, CDR2 YENEEA. The CDR3 sequence: CASSSPRGADTQYF. Written as DNA, the CDR3 is TGTGCCAGCAGCTCACCCAGGGGGGCAGATACGCAGTATTTT.

This rearrangement joins TRBV6-5 to TRBJ2-1; D not resolved. Per germline, CDR1 MNHEY and CDR2 SVGAGI. This CDR3 is built from 14 residues. The V gene lost 4 bases and the J gene lost 4 bases, with 11 bases spanning the gap. The CDR3 DNA is TGTGCCAGCAGTTTTACAAGACAATACAATGAGCAGTTCTTC. It yields the protein CASSFTRQYNEQFF.

The gene calls are TRBV5-8 and TRBJ1-2; TRBD1 agrees at 7 bases. Germline V gene sequence: CDR1 SGHTS, CDR2 YDEGEE. With 6 bases clipped from V and 5 bases from J, the junction kept 16 bases outside the gene matches. The CDR3 covers 16 residues. The CDR3 region has the DNA TGTGCCAGCAACCCTGGTGACAGGGAAGGGGGGTATGGCTACACCTTC. It translates to CASNPGDREGGYGYTF.

This chain uses TRBV13 with TRBJ2-5; 7 bases align to TRBD1. J gave up 3 bases and V 6 bases, and 4 bases lay outside the gene matches. CDR1 is PRHDT and CDR2 is FYEKMQ in the germline V gene (reference sequence). The CDR3 is 13 residues long. The chain's CDR3 is CASSGDRKETQYF. DNA of the CDR3: TGTGCCAGCAGTGGGGACAGAAAAGAGACCCAGTACTTC.

The chain employs TRBV5-1 and TRBJ2-4; unclear D gene. In germline, CDR1 is SGHRS, CDR2 YFSETQ. CDR3 size: 17 residues. The V and J ends lost 0 bases and 0 bases respectively, with 13 bases between them. CDR3 in amino acids: CASSLVEAAQAKNIQYF. CDR3 nucleotides: TGCGCCAGCAGCTTGGTTGAGGCGGCGCAAGCCAAAAACATTCAGTACTTC.

This sequence joins TRBV5-1 and TRBJ2-5, with 8 bases aligning to TRBD2. Germline values: CDR1 SGHRS, CDR2 YFSETQ. This CDR3 has 16 residues. V dropped 3 bases and J dropped 8; count of bases not matched to a gene: 15. CDR3 nucleotides: TGCGCCAGCAGCTCCCTGGCGGGGGGATTGAGTTATACCCAGTACTTC. This codes for CASSSLAGGLSYTQYF.

This clone was recorded only once. This chain joins TRBV18 and TRBJ2-7; D gene unclear. V lost 2 bases, J lost 0 bases, and 5 bases lay in between. The CDR3 extends over 13 amino acids. Germline V gene data show CDR1 as KGHSH and CDR2 as LQKENI. This chain's CDR3 is CASSPVSSYEQYF. As DNA, the CDR3 is TGTGCCAGCTCACCAGTGAGCTCCTACGAGCAGTACTTC.

V and J are TRBV7-2 and TRBJ1-1, with D perhaps matching TRBD1 (5 bases). Germline CDR1 is SGHTA and CDR2 is FQGNSA. V was pared by 5 bases and J by 6 bases, with 22 bases between. This CDR3 is built from 16 residues. The CDR3 DNA follows: TGTGCCAGCAGCGAACGCGGGGCTAAAATCTACCCTGAAGCTTTCTTT. Encoded protein: CASSERGAKIYPEAFF. The full variable domain, completed using reference TRBV7-2 and TRBJ1-1, is GAGVSQSPSNKVTEKGKDVELRCDPISGHTALYWYRQSLGQGLEFLIYFQGNSAPDKSGLPSDRFSAERTGGSVSTLTIQRTQQEDSAVYLCASSERGAKIYPEAFFGQGTRLTVV.

This clone was recorded a few times. The chain joins TRBV6-2 or TRBV6-3 to TRBJ2-7, with D maybe TRBD1 (5 bases). The germline V and J ends were trimmed by 2 bases and 3 bases, with 8 bases remaining between them. The CDR3 spans 13 residues. Per germline, CDR1 MNHEY and CDR2 SVGEGT. This CDR3 reads CASSYAQGYEQYF. The CDR3 nucleotides read TGTGCCAGCAGTTACGCGCAGGGCTACGAGCAGTACTTC.